Following are 15 T cell receptor beta chains from one sample sequenced in a study of a mutant IDH1 vaccine in newly diagnosed glioma. Method: immunoSEQ multiplex PCR; TCRdb's copy keeps in-frame clones and lacks some. This sample carries some 30,000 clones, roughly 80% of them seen once, and the ten largest clones take about 9.3%. Time point given: week 35, safety follow-up. A single vaccine dose contained 300 ug of mutant IDH1 20-mer peptide, and topical imiquimod was used with it. Antigen specificity for these receptors is unknown. The sample here was PBMCs, taken from a glioma patient whose treatment included an IDH1 peptide vaccine. Receptor source: a woman in her 30s with glioma. Some clones in this sample may be carry-over from other donors' samples.

The genes are TRBV13 and TRBJ2-1; 7 bases match TRBD2. CDR1 PRHDT and CDR2 FYEKMQ come from the germline V gene (reference sequence). V lost 5 bases, J lost 10 bases, and 11 bases stayed unmatched. CDR3 size: 14 residues. DNA for the CDR3: TGTGCCAGCAGCCCGTGGGGAGGGAGGGCCGAGCAGTTCTTC. Amino acid sequence: CASSPWGGRAEQFF.

In its sample, this clone was seen a few times. The CDR3 is CASSGQSDSTF. CDR3 nucleotide sequence: TGTGCCAGCAGTGGACAGAGCGATTCCACCTTC. The rearrangement links TRBV2 to TRBJ1-2; D may be TRBD1 (5 bases). The V gene lost 4 bases and the J gene lost 13 bases, with 13 bases spanning the gap. CDR1 SNHLY and CDR2 FYNNEI come from the germline V gene. The CDR3 spans 11 residues.

The chain combines TRBV5-4 with TRBJ2-7, with TRBD1 matching 9 bases. Germline loops: CDR1 SGHNT, CDR2 YYREEE (reference sequence). CDR3 size: 15 residues. V shed 7 bases, J shed 6 bases, and the junction held 14 bases outside the gene matches. The CDR3 here is CASVQTGGAGSEQYF. CDR3 nucleotides: TGTGCCAGCGTCCAAACAGGGGGCGCGGGTAGCGAGCAGTACTTC.

The chain has TRBV20-1 and TRBJ2-1; 7 bases map to TRBD2. Germline V gene data show CDR1 as DFQATT and CDR2 as SNEGSKA (reference sequence). This CDR3 has 10 amino acids. V shed 6 bases, J shed 15 bases, and the junction held 8 bases outside the gene matches. DNA for the CDR3: TGCAGTGCCCGTCTGCGGGAGACGTTCTTC. This sequence encodes CSARLRETFF.

V and J are TRBV19 and TRBJ2-1, with TRBD2 matching 8 bases. Germline trimming cut 8 bases from V and 5 bases from J; bases unmatched to any gene: 11. CDR3 size: 15 residues. The V gene's germline CDR1 is LNHDA and CDR2 SQIVND (reference sequence). CDR3 in DNA: TGTGCCAGTGGGGGGCTAAGCGGGAGAGACAATGAGCAGTTCTTC. This codes for CASGGLSGRDNEQFF.

This clone was counted a few times. The chain links TRBV5-1 to TRBJ2-7; no clear D. Germline V gene lookup returns CDR1 SGHRS and CDR2 YFSETQ. V was shortened by 0 bases and J by 4 bases, with 2 bases between the two germline ends. CDR3 length: 11 residues. CDR3 nucleotides: TGCGCCAGCAGCTTGGGGTACGAGCAGTACTTC. Translation gives CASSLGYEQYF. Variable domain in full (rest from reference TRBV5-1 and TRBJ2-7): KAGVTQTPRYLIKTRGQQVTLSCSPISGHRSVSWYQQTPGQGLQFLFEYFSETQRNKGNFPGRFSGRQFSNSRSEMNVSTLELGDSALYLCASSLGYEQYFGPGTRLTVT.

The V and J genes are TRBV7-9 and TRBJ2-1; 9 nucleotides line up with TRBD2. The CDR3 extends over 14 amino acids. V lost 1 base, J lost 7 bases, and 2 bases stayed unmatched. Germline CDR1 SEHNR, CDR2 FQNEAQ (reference sequence). The CDR3 spells CASSLVLAGNEQFF. The CDR3 nucleotides are TGTGCCAGCAGCTTAGTCCTAGCGGGAAATGAGCAGTTCTTC. Using reference TRBV7-9 and TRBJ2-1 for the parts outside the CDR3, the full variable domain is DTGVSQNPRHKITKRGQNVTFRCDPISEHNRLYWYRQTLGQGPEFLTYFQNEAQLEKSRLLSDRFSAERPKGSFSTLEIQRTEQGDSAMYLCASSLVLAGNEQFFGPGTRLTVL.

In this sample, this clone turned up a few times. CDR3 nucleotides: TGTGCCAGCAGCAGAGGCCCCGAGGGGGCTGAAGCTTTCTTT. This translates into CASSRGPEGAEAFF. This rearrangement joins TRBV9 to TRBJ1-1; tentatively, D is TRBD1 (6 bases). Trimming left V 4 bases short and J 6 bases short, with 16 bases between. CDR1 and CDR2 (germline): SGDLS, YYNGEE. This CDR3 region has 14 residues.

This sequence joins TRBV18 and TRBJ2-7, with 10 bases matching TRBD1. V shed 3 bases, J shed 2 bases, and the junction held 4 bases outside the gene matches. Germline V gene lookup returns CDR1 KGHSH and CDR2 LQKENI. The CDR3 totals 15 residues. CDR3 nucleotides: TGTGCCAGCTCACCGAGGACAGGGGGTGCCTACGAGCAGTACTTC. Residues: CASSPRTGGAYEQYF.

CDR3 in DNA: TGTGCCAGCAGTGGTTTAGCGGGAGCTGGGGAGCAGTACTTC. Its translation: CASSGLAGAGEQYF. The chain couples TRBV6-5 to TRBJ2-7; TRBD2 matches 9 bases. This CDR3 spans 14 amino acids. Per germline, CDR1 MNHEY and CDR2 SVGAGI. V trimming: 5 bases; J trimming: 7 bases; junction bases outside the gene matches: 9.

The V call is TRBV30, the J call TRBJ2-3, with D possibly matching TRBD2 (5 bases). Per germline, CDR1 GTSNPN and CDR2 SVGIG (reference sequence). CDR3 length equals 11 residues. Trimming removed 2 bases from V and 8 bases from J, with 8 bases in between. In DNA form, the CDR3 reads TGTGCCTGGAGTCCTCGGGGTACGCAGTATTTT. Its protein is CAWSPRGTQYF.

The chain carries TRBV6-1 and TRBJ1-3; D is uncertain. Germline assignment: CDR1 MNHNS and CDR2 SASEGT. The CDR3 has 12 residues. The V end lost 6 bases, the J end lost 0 bases, and 3 bases lay between the germline ends. CDR3 in amino acids: CASRDSGNTIYF. In nucleotides, the CDR3 is TGTGCCAGCAGAGACTCTGGAAACACCATATATTTT.

This clone was observed a few times. CDR3 sequence: CASSNGPGLNTEAFF. CDR3 in DNA: TGTGCCAGCAGTAACGGACCTGGGTTAAACACTGAAGCTTTCTTT. The gene calls are TRBV6-5 and TRBJ1-1, with D unclear. Germline V lookup: CDR1 MNHEY, CDR2 SVGAGI. Trimming cost V 5 bases and J 2 bases, with 15 bases left between them. The CDR3 has 15 residues.

The chain links TRBV6-1 to TRBJ1-5; D possibly corresponds to TRBD1 (6 bases). V was clipped by 4 bases and J by 7 bases, with 11 bases between them. This CDR3 is 13 amino acids long. Germline-derived CDR1 and CDR2 are MNHNS and SASEGT. CDR3 nucleotide sequence: TGTGCCAGCAGTGCCATACAGGGCCAGCCCCAGCATTTT. This sequence encodes CASSAIQGQPQHF.

The chain couples TRBV2 to TRBJ1-2, with D possibly matching TRBD1 (5 bases). The length of the CDR3 is 14 residues. The V end was cut by 5 bases, the J end by 3 bases, with 13 bases between. The V gene's germline CDR1 is SNHLY and CDR2 FYNNEI. In DNA, the CDR3 is TGTGCCAGCAGTCTTTCCGGGACCTACTATGGCTACACCTTC. Amino acids: CASSLSGTYYGYTF.